This TCR beta chain was identified during a study of blood T cell repertoires in COVID-19. Using immunoSEQ multiplex PCR, the repertoire was profiled, and TCRdb retains in-frame clones only, with some absent. The sample holds about 280,000 clones, about 90% seen once. V was trimmed by 7 bases and J by 5 bases, leaving 15 bases between them. Germline loops: CDR1 MNHEY, CDR2 SVGAGI. This CDR3 has 14 residues. Sequencing was carried out using peripheral blood. The chain recombines TRBV6-5 with TRBJ1-5, with D possibly matching TRBD1 (6 bases). This TCR derives from a woman aged 30 to 39 with COVID-19, enrolled during active disease. The CDR3: CASTRPGGHQPQHF. The CDR3 DNA reads TGTGCCAGCACCCGTCCGGGGGGGCATCAGCCCCAGCATTTT.